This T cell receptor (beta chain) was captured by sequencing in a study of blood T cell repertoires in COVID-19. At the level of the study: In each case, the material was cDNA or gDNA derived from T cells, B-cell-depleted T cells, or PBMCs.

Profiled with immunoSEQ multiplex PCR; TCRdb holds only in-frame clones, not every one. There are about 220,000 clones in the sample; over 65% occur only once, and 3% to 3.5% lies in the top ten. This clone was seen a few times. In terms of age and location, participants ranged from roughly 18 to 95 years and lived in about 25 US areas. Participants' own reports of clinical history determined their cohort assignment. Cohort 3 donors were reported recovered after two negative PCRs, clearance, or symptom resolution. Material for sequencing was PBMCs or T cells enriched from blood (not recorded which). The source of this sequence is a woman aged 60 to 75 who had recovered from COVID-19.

CDR3 nucleotide sequence: TGTGCCAGCAGATTACATCAGGGGGCCTGTGACACTGAAGCTTTCTTT. The encoded protein is CASRLHQGACDTEAFF. The chain recombines TRBV11-1 with TRBJ1-1; 8 bases map to TRBD1. The junction had 12 bases not matched to a gene; V was cut back by 6 bases and J by 3 bases. There are 16 residues in the CDR3. Germline-derived CDR1 and CDR2 are SGHAT and FQDESV (reference sequence). The full variable domain, in which reference TRBV11-1 and TRBJ1-1 provide the parts outside the CDR3, is EAEVAQSPRYKITEKSQAVAFWCDPISGHATLYWYRQILGQGPELLVQFQDESVVDDSQLPKDRFSAERLKGVDSTLKIQPAELGDSAMYLCASRLHQGACDTEAFFGQGTRLTVV.